The 4 T cell receptor beta chains below were found in one sample sequenced in a study of T cells after posttransplantation cyclophosphamide. Produced via immunoSEQ multiplex PCR; TCRdb's table is partial and in-frame only. Observed in the sample are under 20,000 clones, none of them singletons. Treatment was busulfan-fludarabine conditioning, a marrow graft, and cyclophosphamide on days +3 and +4. The sequencing used PBMCs, collected after allogeneic stem cell transplant with posttransplant cyclophosphamide. Receptor source: a female patient under 45 who received an allogeneic stem cell transplant from a related donor, was CMV-positive, and had no GVHD. Some T cells may possibly be graft donor cells.

This clone was recorded many times. The V gene is TRBV28, the J gene TRBJ2-5, with 7 bases matching TRBD1. Germline trimming cut 6 bases from V and 5 bases from J; bases unmatched to any gene: 12. Germline V CDR1 and CDR2: MDHEN, SYDVKM. The CDR3 has 15 amino acids. Here the CDR3 reads CASSRPDRVRETQYF. Written as DNA, the CDR3 is TGTGCCAGCAGCCGTCCTGACAGGGTCCGCGAGACCCAGTACTTC.

Many counts were recorded for this clone. The CDR3 region has the DNA TGTGCCAGCAGTAGAAGGGCGGACACATCCTACGAGCAGTACTTC. The encoded protein is CASSRRADTSYEQYF. The J gene is TRBJ2-7, the V gene TRBV7-9; maybe TRBD1 (5 bases). V was trimmed by 6 bases and J by 1 base, leaving 16 bases between them. This CDR3 is built from 15 residues. The germline V gene has CDR1 SEHNR and CDR2 FQNEAQ (reference sequence).

This clone was recorded many times. V usage is TRBV4-1 and J usage is TRBJ2-7; D possibly corresponds to TRBD1 (6 bases). Germline V gene lookup returns CDR1 MGHRA and CDR2 YSYEKL. The germline V and J ends were trimmed by 2 bases and 0 bases, with 8 bases remaining between them. The CDR3 covers 14 residues. The CDR3 DNA sequence: TGCGCCAGCAGCCAAAGGACAGCCTCCTACGAGCAGTACTTC. Amino acids: CASSQRTASYEQYF.

This clone was seen repeatedly, ten times or more. The chain uses TRBV18 and TRBJ1-1; 10 nucleotides agree with TRBD1. Germline assignment: CDR1 KGHSH and CDR2 LQKENI. The CDR3 consists of 16 residues. The V and J ends lost 0 bases and 1 base, in that order; junction bases with no gene match: 2. CDR3 DNA: TGTGCCAGCTCACCACCGGGACAGGGGACGAACACTGAAGCTTTCTTT. As protein: CASSPPGQGTNTEAFF.